Sequencing of this TCR beta chain was carried out in a study of OX40 agonist ivuxolimab in advanced cancers. Germline CDR1 SGDLS, CDR2 YYNGEE. The CDR3 has 14 residues. V was pared by 3 bases and J by 2 bases, with 11 bases between. Clones were sequenced by immunoSEQ multiplex PCR, and TCRdb holds only the in-frame ones, with some missing. Altogether around 30,000 clones are present, about 88% being singletons, with the ten largest covering around a third. The sequences come from CD4+ or CD8+ T cells sorted from blood, collected in a trial of the OX40 agonist ivuxolimab. The chain carries TRBV9 and TRBJ2-5, with no clear D. This clonotype originated in an adult with an advanced solid tumor such as melanoma, head and neck, liver or kidney cancer. CDR3 DNA sequence: TGTGCCAGCAGCGGACCGGACGGGCAAGAGACCCAGTACTTC. Residues: CASSGPDGQETQYF.